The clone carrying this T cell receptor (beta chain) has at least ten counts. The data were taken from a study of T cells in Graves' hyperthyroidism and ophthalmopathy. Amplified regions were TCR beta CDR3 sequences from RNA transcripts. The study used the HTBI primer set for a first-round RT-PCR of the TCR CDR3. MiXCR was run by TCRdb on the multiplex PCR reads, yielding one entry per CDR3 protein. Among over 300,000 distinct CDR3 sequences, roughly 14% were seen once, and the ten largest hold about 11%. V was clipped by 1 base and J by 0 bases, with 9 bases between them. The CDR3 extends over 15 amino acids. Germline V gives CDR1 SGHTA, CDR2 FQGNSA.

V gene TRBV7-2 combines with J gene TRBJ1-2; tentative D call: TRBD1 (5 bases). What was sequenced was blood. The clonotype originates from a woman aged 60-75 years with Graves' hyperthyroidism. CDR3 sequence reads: CASSLETAANYGYTF. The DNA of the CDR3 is TGTGCCAGCAGCTTAGAGACAGCAGCTAACTATGGCTACACCTTC.